This TCR beta chain was retrieved from a study of patients and donors after allogeneic stem cell transplantation (dated by TCRdb to between 2020 and 2021). In this sample, this clonotype turned up many times. Its recognized antigen is unknown. Per-base qualities were not stored, and no clone one base away is much larger. A distance of 12 bases separates the germline ends of V and J, which lose 4 bases and 3 bases respectively. From a lookup of the germline V gene, CDR1 and CDR2 are MNHNS and SASEGT. The CDR3 numbers 14 residues from cysteine through phenylalanine. The entry retains the CDR3 DNA only, 42 bases that are in frame from base 1. Libraries were constructed by RT-PCR. The sample was run on a NextSeq 550. TCRdb reanalyzed the raw reads on its own, using fastp at Q25 for trimming and MiXCR for clone calling, and kept in-frame beta chains. Each CDR3 protein gets just one entry, which takes the most common genes and DNA from the rows behind it. This sample comprises 150,000 to 200,000 distinct CDR3 sequences, 24% of them detected only once. 26% of the sample lies in the top ten.

The rearrangement joined TRBV6-1 to TRBJ1-2, with the D gene uncertain. What was sequenced was blood, either unsorted or a sorted T cell fraction (not recorded which). The sequence derives from a human donor who was either an allogeneic HSCT recipient or a stem cell or donor lymphocyte infusion donor (not recorded which). It is not recorded whose cells these are; they may come from a transplant donor. The DNA sequence follows: TGTGCCAGCAGTGCCCCAGAACCCTACTATGGCTACACCTTC. The resulting protein is CASSAPEPYYGYTF.